One and the same sample provided the 9 T cell receptor beta chains below, sequenced in a study of blood T cell repertoires in COVID-19 (dated by TCRdb to the early 2020s). Library preparation used the immunoSEQ multiplex PCR assay. The source is immuneACCESS, and TCRdb retained only in-frame sequences with V and J called. Part of the clones is not carried over; for the studies checked, unresolved V genes explain less than half of this, and the remainder is unexplained. In all, the sample holds some 150,000 clones, and 70% to 90% of those were seen once. The top ten constitute approximately 1.3% of the sample. The source material was peripheral blood. These receptors were collected from a man aged 60 to 75 who had recovered from COVID-19.

This sequence joins TRBV7-9 and TRBJ2-1; 7 bases are a match to TRBD1. This CDR3 comprises 15 residues. V shed 2 bases and J 5 bases; nucleotides not matched to a gene: 6. Germline assignment: CDR1 SEHNR and CDR2 FQNEAQ (reference sequence). The CDR3 DNA reads TGTGCCAGCAGCTTACGGAAGGGGGCTGACAATGAGCAGTTCTTC. This sequence encodes CASSLRKGADNEQFF.

This chain links TRBV5-1 with TRBJ2-1; a possible D gene is TRBD2 (6 bases). Germline V lookup: CDR1 SGHRS, CDR2 YFSETQ. V lost 2 bases and J 1 base, leaving 16 bases between the germline ends. The CDR3 length is 17 residues. The CDR3 reads CASSFNGGTPSYNEQFF. The DNA of the CDR3 is TGCGCCAGCAGCTTTAATGGGGGGACTCCTTCCTACAATGAGCAGTTCTTC. Drawing the rest from reference TRBV5-1 and TRBJ2-1, the complete variable domain is KAGVTQTPRYLIKTRGQQVTLSCSPISGHRSVSWYQQTPGQGLQFLFEYFSETQRNKGNFPGRFSGRQFSNSRSEMNVSTLELGDSALYLCASSFNGGTPSYNEQFFGPGTRLTVL.

The J gene is TRBJ1-5, the V gene TRBV3-1 (or the pseudogene TRBV3-2), with no clear D. V lost 3 bases and J lost 1, with 10 bases in between. This CDR3 region has 15 residues. CDR1 LGHDT and CDR2 YNNKEL come from the germline V gene (reference sequence). The CDR3 spells CASSHGRSSNQPQHF. In DNA form, the CDR3 reads TGTGCCAGCAGCCACGGTCGATCGAGCAATCAGCCCCAGCATTTT.

The chain couples TRBV5-1 to TRBJ1-1; 7 nucleotides line up with TRBD1. The CDR3 totals 14 residues. The V gene's germline CDR1 is SGHRS and CDR2 YFSETQ. V gave up 4 bases and J gave up 6 bases; unmatched junction bases: 9. CDR3 in amino acids: CASSRDRPGAEAFF. CDR3 sequence (DNA): TGCGCCAGCAGCCGGGACAGACCTGGGGCTGAAGCTTTCTTT.

The CDR3 DNA follows: TGTGCCAGTATGGTTCTTGGGGGCGCTGAAGCTTTCTTT. Translation gives CASMVLGGAEAFF. This chain uses TRBV19 with TRBJ1-1, with D perhaps TRBD1 (6 bases). Trimming took off 7 bases at V and 6 bases at J, with 15 bases between the two ends. Germline values: CDR1 LNHDA, CDR2 SQIVND (reference sequence). This CDR3 spans 13 amino acids. The complete variable domain, with remaining parts taken from reference TRBV19 and TRBJ1-1, reads DGGITQSPKYLFRKEGQNVTLSCEQNLNHDAMYWYRQDPGQGLRLIYYSQIVNDFQKGDIAEGYSVSREKKESFPLTVTSAQKNPTAFYLCASMVLGGAEAFFGQGTRLTVV.

The DNA for the CDR3 is TGTGCCAGCAAGACAGGAGACAATTCACCCCTCCACTTT. This codes for CASKTGDNSPLHF. This sequence joins TRBV6-5 and TRBJ1-6; D may be TRBD1 (6 bases). Germline lookup yields CDR1 MNHEY and CDR2 SVGAGI. V was clipped by 7 bases and J by 7 bases, with 11 bases between them. This CDR3 has 13 residues.

This chain joins TRBV3-1 (or the pseudogene TRBV3-2) and TRBJ1-1; no clear D gene. The V gene's germline CDR1 is LGHDT and CDR2 YNNKEL (reference sequence). The V end was cut by 4 bases, the J end by 2 bases, with 8 bases between. The CDR3 is 13 amino acids. CDR3: CASSPGINTEAFF. CDR3 nucleotide sequence: TGTGCCAGCAGCCCAGGTATAAACACTGAAGCTTTCTTT.

This chain connects TRBV7-3 to TRBJ2-7, with D possibly matching TRBD1 (6 bases). CDR1 is SGHTA and CDR2 is FQGTGA in the germline V gene. The CDR3 length is 16 residues. Trimming took 1 base from V and 6 from J, leaving 19 bases between them. The CDR3, as DNA: TGTGCCAGCAGCTTAAAGGCCAGGGGACAACTTTCCGAGCAGTACTTC. Protein: CASSLKARGQLSEQYF.

The chain employs TRBV5-1 and TRBJ2-7; 7 bases match TRBD1. With V trimmed by 4 bases and J by 3 bases, 4 bases remained unmatched. This CDR3 has 13 residues. Germline V gene sequence: CDR1 SGHRS, CDR2 YFSETQ. CDR3 sequence (DNA): TGCGCCAGCAGCCAGGGACAGCTCTACGAGCAGTACTTC. The encoded protein is CASSQGQLYEQYF.